This TCR beta chain derives from a study of cytomegalovirus exposure and HLA in healthy donors. The CDR3 sequence is 13 residues long. V lost 1 base and J 2 bases, leaving 6 bases between the germline ends. Germline values: CDR1 SGHNT, CDR2 YYREEE (reference sequence). The PCR used 60 Vbeta and 13 Jbeta primers. Measured with immunoSEQ multiplex PCR; TCRdb has only the in-frame clones, and not every one. The repertoire holds fewer than 200,000 clones, approximately 70% seen once, with less than 3.5% in the top ten. The rearrangement joins TRBV5-4 to TRBJ1-1; D gene ambiguous. The source material was PBMCs. The TCR comes from a woman between 40 and 50 years old in good health and CMV-seropositive. For the CDR3, the DNA is TGTGCCAGCAGCTTGACAGCCAACACTGAAGCTTTCTTT. It encodes CASSLTANTEAFF.